The TCR beta chain described here comes from a study of beta chain features in type 1 diabetes. General study results and limits: Patients with Type 1 diabetes showed moderately but significantly shorter TCRB CDR3s in all four CD4+ subsets. Overrepresentation of cells with high TCR expression could result from cDNA sequencing.

Every bit of the isolated RNA underwent reverse transcription, so sequencing read expressed TCRB transcripts. The assay was immunoSEQ multiplex PCR, and TCRdb's table has in-frame clones only and misses some. Of approximately 130,000 clones in the sample, around 16% are singletons; the top ten hold 2.6%. As to this clone: The antigen is not known.

The CDR3 extends over 12 amino acids. Deletions cut 3 bases from V and 6 bases from J, with 5 bases between. Germline CDR1 is SNHLY and CDR2 is FYNNEI. Blood was collected once per donor into heparin, averaging about 116 mL. This TCR was recovered from a man between 18 and 35 years old with type 1 diabetes. The sequenced material came from central memory CD4+ T cells from blood. This chain links TRBV2 with TRBJ2-2; unclear D gene. For the CDR3, the DNA is TGTGCCAGCAGTGATCACGCCGGGGAGCTGTTTTTT. Protein sequence: CASSDHAGELFF.